This is a list of T cell receptor beta chains from one sample in a study of PD-1 blockade in mismatch repair-deficient tumors. TCRdb keeps only in-frame clones here, not all; method: immunoSEQ multiplex PCR. The sample lists about 63,000 clones; around 88% were seen once. Sequenced here: peripheral blood, sampled 52 weeks after starting pembrolizumab. The receptors come from an adult with mismatch repair-deficient cancer. CDR3s include the opening cysteine and the closing phenylalanine or tryptophan. A D gene is named only where the DNA matches it firmly. Only part of the rows carry a size: once, few, many, or a class if the clone is expanded.

>TRBJ2-1|-|-|TRBV6-6
TGTGCCAGCAGTTATTCGTTTCAGAACAATGAGCAGTTCTTC
CASSYSFQNNEQFF
>TRBJ2-7|-|TRBD1|TRBV7-9
TGTGCCAGCAGCTTGGGACAGGGGGAGATTTTCTCCTACGAGCAGTACTTC
CASSLGQGEIFSYEQYF
>TRBJ2-2|-|-|TRBV13
TGTGCCAGCAGCTTAGCGCCCGCGAACACCGGGGAGCTGTTTTTT
CASSLAPANTGELFF
>TRBJ1-2|-|-|TRBV2
TGTGCCAGTCCCCCTAAGGACGCAGCTAACTATGGCTACACCTTC
CASPPKDAANYGYTF
>TRBJ2-1|-|-|TRBV29-1
TGCAGCGTTGAGTCGGGGCCAAAGCAGTTCTTC
CSVESGPKQFF
>TRBJ2-1|-|-|TRBV11-2
TGTGCCAGCAGCTTGGCGGGTCTAGCCGGGCATGAGCAGTTCTTC
CASSLAGLAGHEQFF
>TRBJ2-1|-|-|TRBV4-1
TGCGCCAGCAGCCAAGTGGGGGAGAGTGAGCAGTTCTTC
CASSQVGESEQFF
>TRBJ2-6|-|TRBD2|TRBV7-3
TGTGCCAGCAGCCCATTAGCGGGAGGGCCGTCTGGGGCCAACGTCCTGACTTTC
CASSPLAGGPSGANVLTF
>TRBJ1-5|-|-|TRBV30
TGTGCCTGGAGTTCACAGGGTAATCAGCCCCAGCATTTT
CAWSSQGNQPQHF
>TRBJ2-7|-|-|TRBV19
TGTGCCAGTAGTCGGGTGGGCTCCTACGAGCAGTACTTC
CASSRVGSYEQYF
>TRBJ1-2|-|-|TRBV30
TGTGCCTGGAGTTTTGGGCCTTCCTATGGCTACACCTTC
CAWSFGPSYGYTF
>TRBJ1-4|-|-|TRBV6-5
TGTGCCAGCAGACAGGGCCCTTCAACTAATGAAAAACTGTTTTTT
CASRQGPSTNEKLFF
>TRBJ2-1|-|-|TRBV29-1
TGCAGCGTTGACGAACGGGCGGGACACAATGAGCAGTTCTTC
CSVDERAGHNEQFF
>TRBJ2-2|-|TRBD2|TRBV14
TGTGCCAGCAGCCAAGCTGTGTATAGCGGGATTGCCGGGGAGCTGTTTTTT
CASSQAVYSGIAGELFF
>TRBJ1-1|-|-|TRBV21-1
TGTGCCAGCAGGCAAACCTTCGGCCTTCTCGGAGAGTCCCAGAACACTGAAGCTTTCTTT
CASRQTFGLLGESQNTEAFF
>TRBJ2-1|-|-|TRBV7-2
TGTGCCAGCAGCTTAGCCCACAGCCCAGGGAGGTATGAGCAGTTCTTC
CASSLAHSPGRYEQFF
>TRBJ2-3|-|TRBD2|TRBV28
TGTGCCAGCAAGAAGGGCGGGAGTTTATCAGATACGCAGTATTTT
CASKKGGSLSDTQYF
>TRBJ2-2|-|TRBD2|TRBV12-5
TGTGCTAGTGGTTTCCTGACTAGCCAACCGAACACCGGGGAGCTGTTTTTT
CASGFLTSQPNTGELFF
>TRBJ2-2|-|TRBD2|TRBV10-3
TGTGCCATCAATCCTAGCGGGAGAACCGGGGAGCTGTTTTTT
CAINPSGRTGELFF
>TRBJ2-7|-|TRBD1|TRBV18
TGTGCCAGCTCACCAGGGCAGGGGGCGTACGAGCAGTACTTC
CASSPGQGAYEQYF
>TRBJ1-5|-|-|TRBV6-1
TGTGCCAGCAGCGCAGAGCAGCCCCAGCATTTT
CASSAEQPQHF
>TRBJ2-2|-|-|TRBV28
TGTGCCAGTAGGGTAGCACGACCCTCCGGGGAGCTGTTTTTT
CASRVARPSGELFF
>TRBJ2-7|-|-|TRBV15
TGTGCCACCAGCAGAGACCGGTTCGGCGAGCAGTACTTC
CATSRDRFGEQYF
>TRBJ1-1|few|-|TRBV13
TGTGCCAGCAGCTTACAGACGGCAGGGGAGGGGAACACTGAAGCTTTCTTT
CASSLQTAGEGNTEAFF
>TRBJ1-2|-|TRBD1|TRBV7-9
TGTGCCAGCAGCTACCCGACAGGGTATAACTATGGCTACACCTTC
CASSYPTGYNYGYTF
>TRBJ1-1|-|-|TRBV30
TGTGCCTGGAGTGTAGGGTCGAACACTGAAGCTTTCTTT
CAWSVGSNTEAFF
>TRBJ2-5|-|TRBD2|TRBV7-2
TGTGCCAGCAGCTTAGTCGTTAGCGGGAGGTGGGAGACCCAGTACTTC
CASSLVVSGRWETQYF
>TRBJ2-3|-|-|TRBV4-1
TGCGCCAGCAGCCAAGCACGACTAAGAAGCACAGATACGCAGTATTTT
CASSQARLRSTDTQYF
>TRBJ2-5|-|TRBD2|TRBV5-4
TGTGCCAGCAGGGGGACTAGCGGGAGTGAGACCCAGTACTTC
CASRGTSGSETQYF
>TRBJ2-3|-|-|TRBV10-3
TGTGCCATCAGTGAACAGGAGCGGGTATTGGCAGATACGCAGTATTTT
CAISEQERVLADTQYF